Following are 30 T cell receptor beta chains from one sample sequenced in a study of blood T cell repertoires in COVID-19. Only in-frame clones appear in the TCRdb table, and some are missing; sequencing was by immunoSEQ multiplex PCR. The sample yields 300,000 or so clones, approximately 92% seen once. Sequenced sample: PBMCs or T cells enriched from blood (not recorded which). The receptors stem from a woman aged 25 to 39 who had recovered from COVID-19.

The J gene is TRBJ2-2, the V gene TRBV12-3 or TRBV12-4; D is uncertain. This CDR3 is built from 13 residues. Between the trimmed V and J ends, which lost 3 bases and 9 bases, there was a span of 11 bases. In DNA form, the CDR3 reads TGTGCCAGCAGTTTTCTAGGAGTAAGGGAGCTGTTTTTT. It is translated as CASSFLGVRELFF.

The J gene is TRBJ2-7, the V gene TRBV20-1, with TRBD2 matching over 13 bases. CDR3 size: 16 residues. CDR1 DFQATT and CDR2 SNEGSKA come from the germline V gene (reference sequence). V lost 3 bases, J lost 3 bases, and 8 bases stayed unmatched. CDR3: CSASKGRTSGSYEQYF. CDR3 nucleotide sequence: TGCAGTGCTAGTAAGGGGCGGACTAGCGGGAGCTACGAGCAGTACTTC.

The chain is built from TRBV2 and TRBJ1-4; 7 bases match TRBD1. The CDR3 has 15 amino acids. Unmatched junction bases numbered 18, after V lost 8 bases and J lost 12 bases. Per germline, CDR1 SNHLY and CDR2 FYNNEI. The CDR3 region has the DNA TGTGCCAGCGCCCCAGACAGGGCCCACATCATTCAACTGTTTTTT. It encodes CASAPDRAHIIQLFF.

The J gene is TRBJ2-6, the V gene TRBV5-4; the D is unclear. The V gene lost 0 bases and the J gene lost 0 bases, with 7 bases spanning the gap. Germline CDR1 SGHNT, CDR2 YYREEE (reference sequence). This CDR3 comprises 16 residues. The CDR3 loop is CASSLVFGSGANVLTF. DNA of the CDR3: TGTGCCAGCAGCTTGGTTTTCGGCTCTGGGGCCAACGTCCTGACTTTC.

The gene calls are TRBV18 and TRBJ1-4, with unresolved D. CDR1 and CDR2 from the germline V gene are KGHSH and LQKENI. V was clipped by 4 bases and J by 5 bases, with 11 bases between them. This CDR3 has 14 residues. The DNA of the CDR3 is TGTGCCAGCTCACTTGGCGGGAGGAATGAAAAACTGTTTTTT. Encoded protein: CASSLGGRNEKLFF. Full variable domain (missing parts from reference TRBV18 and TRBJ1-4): NAGVMQNPRHLVRRRGQEARLRCSPMKGHSHVYWYRQLPEEGLKFMVYLQKENIIDESGMPKERFSAEFPKEGPSILRIQQVVRGDSAAYFCASSLGGRNEKLFFGSGTQLSVL.

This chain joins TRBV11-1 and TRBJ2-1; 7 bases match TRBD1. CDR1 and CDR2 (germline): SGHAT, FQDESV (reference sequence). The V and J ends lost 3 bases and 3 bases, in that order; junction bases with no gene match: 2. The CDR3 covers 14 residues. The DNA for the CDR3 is TGTGCCAGCAGCTTTTCAGGGGGCTACAATGAGCAGTTCTTC. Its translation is CASSFSGGYNEQFF.

Here the CDR3 DNA reads TGTGCCAGCAGCGTAGGTACAGGGGCGACCTCCGGGGAGCTGTTTTTT. This gives the protein CASSVGTGATSGELFF. The chain employs TRBV9 and TRBJ2-2; 7 bases agree with TRBD1. The CDR3 has 16 amino acids. The germline gives CDR1 SGDLS, CDR2 YYNGEE. The ends lost 0 bases at V and 6 bases at J; junction bases unmatched: 8.

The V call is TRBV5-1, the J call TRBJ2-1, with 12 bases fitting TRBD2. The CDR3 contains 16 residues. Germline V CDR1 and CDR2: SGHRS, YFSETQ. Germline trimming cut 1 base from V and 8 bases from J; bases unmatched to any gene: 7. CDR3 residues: CASSLMTSGSEDEQFF. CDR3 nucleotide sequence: TGCGCCAGCAGCTTGATGACTAGCGGGAGCGAAGATGAGCAGTTCTTC. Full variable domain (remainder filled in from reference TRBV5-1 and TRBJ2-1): KAGVTQTPRYLIKTRGQQVTLSCSPISGHRSVSWYQQTPGQGLQFLFEYFSETQRNKGNFPGRFSGRQFSNSRSEMNVSTLELGDSALYLCASSLMTSGSEDEQFFGPGTRLTVL.

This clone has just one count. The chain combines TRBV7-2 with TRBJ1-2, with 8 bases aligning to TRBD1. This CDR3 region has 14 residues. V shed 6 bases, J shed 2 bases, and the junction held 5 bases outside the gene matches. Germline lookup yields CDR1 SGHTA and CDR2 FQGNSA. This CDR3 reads CASRSRTGNYGYTF. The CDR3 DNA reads TGTGCCAGCAGATCTAGGACAGGGAACTATGGCTACACCTTC.

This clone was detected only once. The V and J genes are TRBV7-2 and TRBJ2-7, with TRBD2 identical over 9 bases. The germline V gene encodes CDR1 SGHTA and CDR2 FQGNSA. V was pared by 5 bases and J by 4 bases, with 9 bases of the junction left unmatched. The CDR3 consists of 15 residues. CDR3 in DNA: TGTGCCAGCAGCAAAAGTAGCGGGAGTACGTACGAGCAGTACTTC. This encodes CASSKSSGSTYEQYF. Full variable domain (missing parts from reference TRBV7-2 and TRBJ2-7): GAGVSQSPSNKVTEKGKDVELRCDPISGHTALYWYRQSLGQGLEFLIYFQGNSAPDKSGLPSDRFSAERTGGSVSTLTIQRTQQEDSAVYLCASSKSSGSTYEQYFGPGTRLTVT.

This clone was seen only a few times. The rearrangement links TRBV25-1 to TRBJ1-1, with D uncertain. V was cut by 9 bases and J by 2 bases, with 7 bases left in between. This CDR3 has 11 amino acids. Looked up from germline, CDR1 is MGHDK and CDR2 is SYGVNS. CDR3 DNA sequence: TGTGCCAGTGTCTTTAACACTGAAGCTTTCTTT. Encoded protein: CASVFNTEAFF.

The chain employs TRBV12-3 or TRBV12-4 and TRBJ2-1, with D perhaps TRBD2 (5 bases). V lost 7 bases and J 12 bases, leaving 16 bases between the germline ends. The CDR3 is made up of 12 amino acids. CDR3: CASTLREGGQFF. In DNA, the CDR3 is TGTGCCAGCACCTTGAGAGAGGGTGGGCAGTTCTTC.

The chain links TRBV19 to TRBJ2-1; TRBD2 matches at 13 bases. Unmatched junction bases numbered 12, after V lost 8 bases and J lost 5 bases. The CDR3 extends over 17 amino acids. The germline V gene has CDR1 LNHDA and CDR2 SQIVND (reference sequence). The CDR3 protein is CASGRRLAGGTNNEQFF. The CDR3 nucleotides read TGTGCCAGTGGCCGACGACTAGCGGGAGGTACCAACAATGAGCAGTTCTTC.

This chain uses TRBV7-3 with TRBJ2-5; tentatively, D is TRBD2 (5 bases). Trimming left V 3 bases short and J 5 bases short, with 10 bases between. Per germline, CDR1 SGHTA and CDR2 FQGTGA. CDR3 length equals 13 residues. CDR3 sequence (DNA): TGTGCCAGCAGCTTTGGGGAGTTCGAGACCCAGTACTTC. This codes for CASSFGEFETQYF.

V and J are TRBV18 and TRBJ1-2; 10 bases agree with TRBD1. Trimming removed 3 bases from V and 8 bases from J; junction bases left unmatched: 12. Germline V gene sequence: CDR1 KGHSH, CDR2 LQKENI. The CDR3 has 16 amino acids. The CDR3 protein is CASSPLGQGDLSGYTF. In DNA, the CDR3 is TGTGCCAGCTCACCCCTAGGACAGGGGGATTTATCAGGCTACACCTTC.

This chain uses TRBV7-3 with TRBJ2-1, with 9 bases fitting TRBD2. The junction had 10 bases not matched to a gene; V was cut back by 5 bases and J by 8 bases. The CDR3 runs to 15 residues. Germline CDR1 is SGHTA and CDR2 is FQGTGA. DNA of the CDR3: TGTGCCAGCAGCCCCCAGAGCGGGGGGTCAGATGAGCAGTTCTTC. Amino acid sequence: CASSPQSGGSDEQFF.

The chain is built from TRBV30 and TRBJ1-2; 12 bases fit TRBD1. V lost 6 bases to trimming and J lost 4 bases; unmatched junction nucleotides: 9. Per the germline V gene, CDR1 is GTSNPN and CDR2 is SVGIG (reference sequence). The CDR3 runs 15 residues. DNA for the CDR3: TGTGCCTGCCGCGGGGGACAGGGGGCCGCCTATGGCTACACCTTC. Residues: CACRGGQGAAYGYTF.

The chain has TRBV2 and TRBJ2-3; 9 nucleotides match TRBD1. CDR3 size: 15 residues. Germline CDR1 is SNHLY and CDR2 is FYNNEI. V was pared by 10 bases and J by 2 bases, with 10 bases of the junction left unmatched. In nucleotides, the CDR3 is TGTGCCACCGCAGGACAGGGGATTAACACAGATACGCAGTATTTT. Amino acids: CATAGQGINTDTQYF.

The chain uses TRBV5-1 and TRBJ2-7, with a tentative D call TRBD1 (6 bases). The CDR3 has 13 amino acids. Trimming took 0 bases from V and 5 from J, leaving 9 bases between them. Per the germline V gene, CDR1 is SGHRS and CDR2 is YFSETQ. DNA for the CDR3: TGCGCCAGCAGCTTGGAGGACAGAAACGAGCAGTACTTC. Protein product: CASSLEDRNEQYF.

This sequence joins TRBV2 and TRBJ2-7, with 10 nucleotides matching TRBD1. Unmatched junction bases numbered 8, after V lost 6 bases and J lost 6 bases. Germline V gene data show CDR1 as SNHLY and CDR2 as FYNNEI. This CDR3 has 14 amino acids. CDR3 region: CASSPGTGDVEQYF. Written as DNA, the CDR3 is TGTGCCAGCAGCCCCGGGACAGGGGATGTCGAGCAGTACTTC. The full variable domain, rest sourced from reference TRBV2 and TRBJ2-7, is EPEVTQTPSHQVTQMGQEVILRCVPISNHLYFYWYRQILGQKVEFLVSFYNNEISEKSEIFDDQFSVERPDGSNFTLKIRSTKLEDSAMYFCASSPGTGDVEQYFGPGTRLTVT.

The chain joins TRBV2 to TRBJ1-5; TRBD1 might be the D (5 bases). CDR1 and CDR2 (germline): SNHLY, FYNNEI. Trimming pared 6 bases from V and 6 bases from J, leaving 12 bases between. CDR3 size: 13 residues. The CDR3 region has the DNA TGTGCCAGCAGAGACAGTTTAGCTCAGCCCCAGCATTTT. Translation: CASRDSLAQPQHF.

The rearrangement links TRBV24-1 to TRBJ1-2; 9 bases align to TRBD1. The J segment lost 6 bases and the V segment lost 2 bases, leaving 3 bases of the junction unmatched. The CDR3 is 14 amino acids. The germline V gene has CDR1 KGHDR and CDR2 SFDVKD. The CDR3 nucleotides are TGTGCCACCAGTGATTCCGGGACAGGGCATGGCTACACCTTC. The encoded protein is CATSDSGTGHGYTF.

CDR3 protein: CASGRTVSGNTIYF. The DNA for the CDR3 is TGTGCCAGCGGACGGACAGTCTCTGGAAACACCATATATTTT. The rearrangement joins TRBV28 to TRBJ1-3; tentative D call: TRBD1 (6 bases). Per the germline V gene, CDR1 is MDHEN and CDR2 is SYDVKM. Trimming took off 8 bases at V and 0 bases at J, with 11 bases between the two ends. The CDR3 loop spans 14 amino acids.

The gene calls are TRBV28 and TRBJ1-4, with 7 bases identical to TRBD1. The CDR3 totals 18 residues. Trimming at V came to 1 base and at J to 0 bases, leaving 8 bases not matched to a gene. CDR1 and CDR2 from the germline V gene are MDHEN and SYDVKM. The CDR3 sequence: CASSLLGGDSATNEKLFF. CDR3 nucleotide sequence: TGTGCCAGCAGTTTATTGGGCGGGGACAGTGCAACTAATGAAAAACTGTTTTTT.

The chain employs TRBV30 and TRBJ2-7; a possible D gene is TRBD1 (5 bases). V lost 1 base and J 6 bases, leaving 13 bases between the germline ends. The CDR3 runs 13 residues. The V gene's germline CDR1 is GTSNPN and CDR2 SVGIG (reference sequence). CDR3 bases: TGTGCCTGGAGTGAGGTAGGGGCTAGCGAGCAGTACTTC. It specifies CAWSEVGASEQYF. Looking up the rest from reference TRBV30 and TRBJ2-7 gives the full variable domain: SQTIHQWPATLVQPVGSPLSLECTVEGTSNPNLYWYRQAAGRGLQLLFYSVGIGQISSEVPQNLSASRPQDRQFILSSKKLLLSDSGFYLCAWSEVGASEQYFGPGTRLTVT.

The CDR3, as DNA: TGCGCCAGCAGCCCCTCGGGGGGGAGGATGGAGACCCAGTACTTC. Protein: CASSPSGGRMETQYF. This chain connects TRBV5-1 to TRBJ2-5; TRBD2 matches at 8 bases. The germline V gene encodes CDR1 SGHRS and CDR2 YFSETQ. CDR3 length: 15 residues. Trimming took 4 bases from V and 5 from J; bases not matched to a gene: 10.

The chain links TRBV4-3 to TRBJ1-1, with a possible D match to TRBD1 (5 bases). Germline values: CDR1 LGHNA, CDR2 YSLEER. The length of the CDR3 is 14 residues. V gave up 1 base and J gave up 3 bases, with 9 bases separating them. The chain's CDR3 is CASSQGWGDTEAFF. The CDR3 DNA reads TGCGCCAGCAGCCAAGGCTGGGGGGACACTGAAGCTTTCTTT.

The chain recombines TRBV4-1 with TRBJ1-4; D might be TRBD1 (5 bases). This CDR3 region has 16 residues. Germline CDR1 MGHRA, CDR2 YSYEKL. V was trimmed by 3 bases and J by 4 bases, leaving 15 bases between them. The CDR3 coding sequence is TGCGCCAGCAGCCAGACCGACAGACAACGTAATGAAAAACTGTTTTTT. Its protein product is CASSQTDRQRNEKLFF.

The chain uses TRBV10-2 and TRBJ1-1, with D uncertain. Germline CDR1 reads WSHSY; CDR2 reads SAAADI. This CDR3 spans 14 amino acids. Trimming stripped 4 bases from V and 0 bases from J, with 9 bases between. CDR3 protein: CASSGDSLNTEAFF. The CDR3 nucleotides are TGCGCCAGCAGTGGCGATTCGCTGAACACTGAAGCTTTCTTT.

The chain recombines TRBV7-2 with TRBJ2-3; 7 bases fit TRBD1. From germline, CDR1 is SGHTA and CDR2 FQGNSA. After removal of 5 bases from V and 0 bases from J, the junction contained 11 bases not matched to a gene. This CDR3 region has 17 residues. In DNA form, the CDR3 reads TGTGCCAGCAGCCTGCCGGGACAGTTTCGGAGCACAGATACGCAGTATTTT. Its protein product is CASSLPGQFRSTDTQYF.